These 25 T cell receptor beta chains were sequenced from one sample in a study of blood T cell repertoires in COVID-19. Method: immunoSEQ multiplex PCR; TCRdb's copy keeps in-frame clones and lacks some. The sample lists approximately 270,000 clones, about 91% occurring once. Sequencing input: PBMCs or T cells enriched from blood (not recorded which). These receptors originate from a human donor in a cohort exposed to, infected with or recovered from COVID-19 (not recorded which). The donor label of this sample is uncertain.

J is TRBJ2-7 and V is TRBV19; D gene unclear. Germline V lookup: CDR1 LNHDA, CDR2 SQIVND (reference sequence). Trimming left V 5 bases short and J 5 bases short, with 13 bases between. CDR3 length: 13 residues. The CDR3 spells CASSAGLAHEQYF. CDR3 in DNA: TGTGCCAGTAGTGCCGGGTTAGCCCACGAGCAGTACTTC.

The rearrangement uses TRBV6-2 or TRBV6-3 and TRBJ1-1; 7 nucleotides agree with TRBD1. Trimming at V came to 0 bases and at J to 0 bases, leaving 1 base not matched to a gene. This CDR3 contains 15 residues. Germline V CDR1 and CDR2: MNHEY, SVGEGT. As DNA, the CDR3 is TGTGCCAGCAGTTACTCGGGACAGTTGAACACTGAAGCTTTCTTT. Translation gives CASSYSGQLNTEAFF.

This clone was picked up a small number of times. J is TRBJ2-5 and V is TRBV11-2, with a weak D call TRBD1 (6 bases). V lost 3 bases and J 3 bases, leaving 8 bases between the germline ends. The V gene's germline CDR1 is SGHAT and CDR2 FQNNGV. The CDR3 covers 13 residues. CDR3 coding DNA: TGTGCCAGCAGCTTTTCAGGGGAAGAGACCCAGTACTTC. This translates into CASSFSGEETQYF.

This clone occurred once. The V and J genes are TRBV5-4 and TRBJ1-2; D perhaps matches TRBD1 (6 bases). The germline V gene has CDR1 SGHNT and CDR2 YYREEE (reference sequence). The V end was cut by 2 bases, the J end by 7 bases, with 15 bases between. There are 14 residues in the CDR3. The CDR3 loop is CASSFAGANSGYTF. Here the CDR3 DNA reads TGTGCCAGCAGCTTTGCGGGGGCGAATAGTGGCTACACCTTC.

V and J are TRBV27 and TRBJ2-2; tentative D call: TRBD1 (6 bases). The CDR3 has 15 amino acids. V was shortened by 3 bases and J by 0 bases, with 8 bases between the two germline ends. Germline CDR1 and CDR2: MNHEY and SMNVEV (reference sequence). The CDR3 DNA sequence: TGTGCCAGCAGTTTCGACAGGCCGAACACCGGGGAGCTGTTTTTT. As protein: CASSFDRPNTGELFF.

The chain couples TRBV24-1 to TRBJ2-1, with a tentative D call TRBD2 (7 bases). V lost 2 bases to trimming and J lost 0 bases, with 10 bases between them. This CDR3 contains 16 residues. Germline loops: CDR1 KGHDR, CDR2 SFDVKD. The CDR3 DNA is TGTGCCACCAGTGATTCACGGGGGGCCTCCTACAATGAGCAGTTCTTC. It encodes CATSDSRGASYNEQFF.

The chain employs TRBV5-4 and TRBJ2-2; 7 nucleotides agree with TRBD1. The V gene end was trimmed by 1 base and the J gene end by 5 bases; junction bases not matched to a gene: 5. Germline lookup yields CDR1 SGHNT and CDR2 YYREEE (reference sequence). This CDR3 is built from 15 residues. CDR3 bases: TGTGCCAGCAGCTTGATAGGGGGCCGTACCGGGGAGCTGTTTTTT. Translation: CASSLIGGRTGELFF.

The gene calls are TRBV7-3 and TRBJ1-6; 9 bases map to TRBD1. The CDR3 loop spans 15 amino acids. The germline gives CDR1 SGHTA, CDR2 FQGTGA. V lost 4 bases and J lost 9; bases outside the gene matches: 7. The CDR3 loop is CASSSTGGEGSPLHF. As DNA, the CDR3 is TGTGCCAGCAGCTCGACAGGGGGTGAGGGTTCACCCCTCCACTTT.

The chain recombines TRBV15 with TRBJ1-5; 11 bases match TRBD1. From germline, CDR1 is LNHNV and CDR2 YYDKDF (reference sequence). The CDR3 is 15 residues long. V lost 6 bases and J lost 6; bases outside the gene matches: 7. As DNA, the CDR3 is TGTGCCACCAGAAACGGGGGACAGGGGGTTCAGCCCCAGCATTTT. Its protein is CATRNGGQGVQPQHF. Complete variable domain (other parts from reference TRBV15 and TRBJ1-5): DAMVIQNPRYQVTQFGKPVTLSCSQTLNHNVMYWYQQKSSQAPKLLFHYYDKDFNNEADTPDNFQSRRPNTSFCFLDIRSPGLGDTAMYLCATRNGGQGVQPQHFGDGTRLSIL.

The chain carries TRBV6-2 or TRBV6-3 and TRBJ2-2; 12 positions match TRBD1. V lost 4 bases, J lost 6 bases, and 12 bases stayed unmatched. CDR3 length: 18 residues. Germline values: CDR1 MNHEY, CDR2 SVGEGT. This chain's CDR3 is CASSWNIWDRGRAGELFF. Here the CDR3 DNA reads TGTGCCAGCAGTTGGAACATTTGGGACAGGGGGCGAGCCGGGGAGCTGTTTTTT.

The V and J genes are TRBV19 and TRBJ1-2, with a tentative D call TRBD1 (5 bases). CDR3 length equals 14 residues. Deletions cut 0 bases from V and 3 bases from J, with 8 bases between. Looked up from germline, CDR1 is LNHDA and CDR2 is SQIVND (reference sequence). CDR3 nucleotide sequence: TGTGCCAGTAGTATAGATTGGGGCGACTATGGCTACACCTTC. This codes for CASSIDWGDYGYTF. Drawing the rest from reference TRBV19 and TRBJ1-2, the complete variable domain is DGGITQSPKYLFRKEGQNVTLSCEQNLNHDAMYWYRQDPGQGLRLIYYSQIVNDFQKGDIAEGYSVSREKKESFPLTVTSAQKNPTAFYLCASSIDWGDYGYTFGSGTRLTVV.

The gene calls are TRBV18 and TRBJ1-6; the match to TRBD1 covers 7 bases. The V and J ends lost 0 bases and 5 bases, in that order; junction bases with no gene match: 22. This CDR3 is 22 amino acids long. Germline V gene data show CDR1 as KGHSH and CDR2 as LQKENI. Here the CDR3 reads CASSPPVSIGPAGTVNNSPLHF. The CDR3 DNA follows: TGTGCCAGCTCACCACCGGTCTCGATAGGGCCGGCAGGGACAGTCAATAATTCACCCCTCCACTTT.

Concerning this clone itself: The same CDR3 can be traced to other DNA sequences in this sample. This sequence joins TRBV6-5 and TRBJ1-6, with D tentatively TRBD1 (5 bases). Germline CDR1 is MNHEY and CDR2 is SVGAGI. The CDR3 spans 14 residues. V lost 0 bases, J lost 7 bases, and 7 bases lay in between. The CDR3 sequence: CASSYSQGNSPLHF. The CDR3 region has the DNA TGTGCCAGCAGTTACTCGCAGGGAAATTCACCCCTCCACTTT.

This chain connects TRBV9 to TRBJ2-3, with TRBD2 identical over 12 bases. Germline loops: CDR1 SGDLS, CDR2 YYNGEE. There are 15 residues in the CDR3. J was trimmed by 5 bases and V by 0 bases; bases with no gene match: 1. This chain's CDR3 is CASSVGLAGVDTQYF. The CDR3 DNA reads TGTGCCAGCAGCGTAGGACTAGCGGGGGTAGATACGCAGTATTTT.

The DNA for the CDR3 is TGTGCCAGCAGTTTAGTCGGGGGGCGTAGCTATGGCTACACCTTC. Residues: CASSLVGGRSYGYTF. The rearrangement joins TRBV27 to TRBJ1-2, with D possibly being TRBD1 (6 bases). Germline V CDR1 and CDR2: MNHEY, SMNVEV (reference sequence). With 2 bases removed from V and 4 bases from J, the gap between germline ends came to 14 bases. This CDR3 spans 15 amino acids.

CDR3 loop: CASSFTVAGGSQNIQYF. The CDR3 coding sequence is TGTGCCAGCAGCTTTACCGTAGCGGGGGGGAGCCAAAACATTCAGTACTTC. This rearrangement joins TRBV7-8 to TRBJ2-4; TRBD2 agrees at 11 bases. J gave up 5 bases and V 3 bases, and 9 bases lay outside the gene matches. CDR3 length equals 17 residues. Germline V gene lookup returns CDR1 SGHVS and CDR2 FQNEAQ.

The rearrangement uses TRBV29-1 and TRBJ2-3; D not certain. This CDR3 contains 13 residues. The germline V gene has CDR1 SQVTM and CDR2 ANQGSEA. Trimming left V 3 bases short and J 0 bases short, with 7 bases between. The CDR3 DNA sequence: TGCAGCGTTGAGTACGGGAGCACAGATACGCAGTATTTT. Translation gives CSVEYGSTDTQYF.

In DNA, the CDR3 is TGTGCCAGCAGCTCGTCGTTTACAGGATATGGCTACACCTTC. This translates into CASSSSFTGYGYTF. This sequence joins TRBV7-9 and TRBJ1-2; TRBD1 is a possible D gene (5 bases). Per the germline V gene, CDR1 is SEHNR and CDR2 is FQNEAQ (reference sequence). The CDR3 totals 14 residues. With 4 bases removed from V and 5 bases from J, the gap between germline ends came to 14 bases. Combining the CDR3 with reference TRBV7-9 and TRBJ1-2 gives the whole variable domain DTGVSQNPRHKITKRGQNVTFRCDPISEHNRLYWYRQTLGQGPEFLTYFQNEAQLEKSRLLSDRFSAERPKGSFSTLEIQRTEQGDSAMYLCASSSSFTGYGYTFGSGTRLTVV.

The rearrangement links TRBV7-2 to TRBJ1-2; 7 nucleotides match TRBD1. The CDR3 totals 16 residues. The germline gives CDR1 SGHTA, CDR2 FQGNSA. Trimming removed 2 bases from V and 4 bases from J; junction bases left unmatched: 10. The CDR3 here is CASSLTDGTVSYGYTF. The DNA for the CDR3 is TGTGCCAGCAGCTTAACAGATGGGACAGTATCCTATGGCTACACCTTC.

This clone was seen just once. The gene calls are TRBV6-2 or TRBV6-3 and TRBJ2-7; D is possibly TRBD2 (5 bases). Trimming left V 4 bases short and J 3 bases short, with 13 bases between. Per the germline V gene, CDR1 is MNHEY and CDR2 is SVGEGT. This CDR3 is 14 amino acids long. CDR3 coding DNA: TGTGCCAGCAGTTCTGCTGGAGGCGACTACGAGCAGTACTTC. The encoded protein is CASSSAGGDYEQYF.

The chain joins TRBV6-9 to TRBJ1-5; D remains ambiguous. This CDR3 region has 15 residues. V lost 4 bases to trimming and J lost 0 bases, with 10 bases between them. From germline, CDR1 is MNHGY and CDR2 SVAAGI. DNA for the CDR3: TGTGCCAGCAGTTCCCACATTAATAGCAATCAGCCCCAGCATTTT. This encodes CASSSHINSNQPQHF.

The CDR3, as DNA: TGCGCCAGCAGTCTCCTCAATTCAGACAGGGGGCCATACAATGAGCAGTTCTTC. It is translated as CASSLLNSDRGPYNEQFF. The rearrangement joins TRBV23-1 to TRBJ2-1, with 10 bases lining up with TRBD1. TRBV23-1 is designated an ORF whose function remains uncertain. Trimming removed 4 bases from V and 4 bases from J; junction bases left unmatched: 13. The CDR3 contains 18 residues.

This chain uses TRBV6-1 with TRBJ1-1; D might be TRBD1 (5 bases). Germline loops: CDR1 MNHNS, CDR2 SASEGT. The length of the CDR3 is 13 residues. The V gene lost 3 bases and the J gene lost 3 bases, with 8 bases spanning the gap. Here the CDR3 reads CASSDPGHTEAFF. Here the CDR3 DNA reads TGTGCCAGCAGTGACCCAGGGCACACTGAAGCTTTCTTT.

This sequence joins TRBV7-3 and TRBJ2-3, with TRBD1 as a possible D gene (5 bases). Germline V gene lookup returns CDR1 SGHTA and CDR2 FQGTGA. Trimming shortened V by 1 base and J by 6 bases, and 8 bases separated the two germline ends. This CDR3 has 13 residues. CDR3 amino acids: CASSLRGADTQYF. CDR3 bases: TGTGCCAGCAGCTTAAGGGGCGCGGATACGCAGTATTTT.

J is TRBJ1-4 and V is TRBV10-3; D not certain. Germline loops: CDR1 ENHRY, CDR2 SYGVKD. The V end lost 3 bases, the J end lost 6 bases, and 11 bases lay between the germline ends. This CDR3 has 14 residues. CDR3 nucleotides: TGTGCCATCAGTGACAGATTGGGAGATGAAAAACTGTTTTTT. It specifies CAISDRLGDEKLFF.